The clone carrying this T cell receptor (beta chain) occurred a few times. What it binds is not known. This entry is derived from a study of PD-1 blockade in classical Hodgkin lymphoma. Points from the study as a whole: Repertoires differed for reasons still undefined, possibly disease activity or prior therapy. Unlike CD8+ TCR diversity, which did not rise significantly by C4D1, CD4+ TCR diversity did.

CDR3 length equals 16 residues. Deletions cut 4 bases from V and 0 bases from J, with 12 bases between. Per the germline V gene, CDR1 is SGHTA and CDR2 is FQGNSA. TCRdb's copy holds only in-frame clones and misses some; the assay was immunoSEQ multiplex PCR. The sample records 25,000 to 30,000 clones, approximately 66% being singletons. There was relapse after autologous stem cell transplantation in every patient, and there was variation in brentuximab vedotin exposure. The sequence was obtained from a human donor with classical Hodgkin lymphoma. The chain carries TRBV7-2 and TRBJ1-4, with D possibly being TRBD1 (5 bases). Sequencing was performed on peripheral blood mononuclear cells (PBMCs), taken before the second cycle of nivolumab. The CDR3 here is CASSSGGVATNEKLFF. The CDR3 region has the DNA TGTGCCAGCAGCTCTGGGGGAGTTGCAACTAATGAAAAACTGTTTTTT.